This T cell receptor (beta chain) derives from a study of neurological immune-mediated disorders (dated by TCRdb to the late 2010s). A note on the overall study: Using UMI-based sequencing, the study compared peripheral blood TCR-beta repertoires from patients with HTLV-I-associated myelopathy (HAM/TSP), patients with multiple sclerosis, and healthy controls. Alongside PBMC samples, the set of some 98 TCR-beta libraries contained longitudinal samples, technical triplicates, and paired CD4+ and CD8+ T-cell subsets that had been sorted. Of the roughly 71 subjects in the cohort, some 15 were HAM/TSP patients, some 35 were multiple sclerosis patients, and 20 were healthy controls. Technical triplicate libraries were sequenced to precisely calculate how much the frequency of each individual clone varied. What the work shows at the level of the full study, not this receptor alone: No identical CDR3 amino acid sequences were shared among expanded clones across subjects, suggesting private TCR-beta repertoires in all groups. The highest TCR clonal expansion was observed in HAM/TSP patients, whereas the lowest was observed in MS patients, even when compared with healthy controls.

The time point label corresponds to: technical triplicate 3. Libraries from unsorted PBMCs were made from 2 million PBMCs kept in RNAlater at -80 degrees C until RNA extraction. PBMCs were separated from peripheral blood using Ficoll-Hypaque density gradient centrifugation and then cryopreserved in liquid nitrogen. Sequences SGHVS (CDR1) and FQNEAQ (CDR2) are obtained from the germline V gene. There are 15 amino acids in the CDR3, from cysteine to phenylalanine inclusive. CDR3 DNA is the only sequence kept; it has 45 bases, read in frame from the first base. Germline trimming: 2 bases from V, 12 bases from J; junction bases outside gene matches: 14. To synthesize cDNA, template-switch 5'RACE was performed with a primer carrying a 10-nucleotide random unique molecular identifier so that each TCR transcript was tagged. Each sequencing run produced over 170 million TCR-beta sequences covering 15-18 subjects. The RNeasy kit was used for extraction of total RNA. The KAPA Real-time Library Amplification kit was used to amplify TCR-beta VDJ regions with primers for the TCR constant region and the 5'RACE anchor. Sample indexes and Illumina adaptors were added in a first PCR, and a second PCR then increased library yield. After Ampure bead purification, the TCR product of roughly 650 bp was size-selected on a 2% E-gel SizeSelection system. Before pooling, library quality was assessed on a Bioanalyzer, concentration was determined with Qubit, and library quantification was performed with the Kapa Library Quantification kit. Paired-end 2 x 150 bp sequencing of the libraries was performed on an Illumina HiSeq 2500. To increase sequence diversity, about 24-32% phiX was spiked into each library pool. In the authors' own workflow: Quality-filtered reads were processed with the UMI-based MiGEC pipeline, and over 75% of raw TCR sequences were removed by the MiGEC pipeline during error correction. IMGT germline references were used for alignment of VDJ genes, and clonotypes were defined by a unique CDR3 amino acid sequence together with V-J genes. Clonal expansion, Shannon diversity and CDR3 relatedness (CalcPairwiseDistances, ClusterSamples) were evaluated with VDJtools, and phylogenetic trees were built with CLCbio workbench. Using coefficient-of-variation modelling across technical triplicates, the study counted a clone as expanded if it had at least 8 unique UMIs. In TCRdb, the public reads were trimmed at Q25 with fastp and aligned with MiXCR, with productive beta chains retained. A single entry per CDR3 protein holds the most common genes and DNA from its merged rows. The V and J calls shown here were made by TCRdb, not taken from the authors' results. Present in this sample are about 44,000 distinct CDR3 sequences, about 22% of which were seen just once. The top ten clonotypes cover about 4.1% of the sample.

Many counts were recorded for this clonotype. No antigen is known for it. No much larger clone exists at a distance of one base, and base qualities are not known. The receptor comes from a man between 60 and 75 years old with HTLV-1-associated myelopathy (HAM/TSP). Recombination connected TRBV7-8 to TRBJ2-7, with 9 bases in between that match TRBD2. Material for sequencing was PBMCs. This receptor has the CDR3 CASSLPVGLADVPYF. Here is the DNA: TGTGCCAGCAGCTTACCGGTGGGACTAGCCGATGTCCCGTACTTC.